Below, 5 T cell receptor beta chains from the same sample are listed, as sequenced in a study of T cells in Graves' hyperthyroidism and ophthalmopathy. Amplified TCR beta CDR3 regions derived from RNA transcripts. First-round RT-PCR targeting the TCR CDR3 was performed with the HTBI primer set. One entry per CDR3 protein, called by TCRdb with MiXCR from the multiplex PCR reads. The sample holds approximately 330,000 distinct CDR3 sequences, approximately 14% seen once. Sequenced input: blood. These receptors all come from a woman aged 40 to 49 with Graves' ophthalmopathy.

In this sample, this clonotype turned up many times. The chain is built from TRBV6-1 and TRBJ1-4; D remains ambiguous. V was pared by 7 bases and J by 11 bases, with 23 bases between. Looked up from germline, CDR1 is MNHNS and CDR2 is SASEGT. This CDR3 contains 15 residues. CDR3 loop: CASTLKDLSMGKLFF. The CDR3 DNA is TGTGCCAGCACCCTTAAAGACCTCTCCATGGGCAAACTGTTTTTT.

In its sample, this clonotype was seen many times. The chain combines TRBV20-1 with TRBJ2-3; D unresolved. From germline, CDR1 is DFQATT and CDR2 SNEGSKA (reference sequence). The V end was cut by 6 bases, the J end by 4 bases, with 14 bases between. The CDR3 is 13 amino acids. DNA for the CDR3: TGCAGTGCGACCGTCCGAGCCGCAGATACGCAGTATTTT. As protein: CSATVRAADTQYF.

The table lists this clonotype with many counts. The chain links TRBV24-1 to TRBJ2-5; D is ambiguous. Trimming took 5 bases from V and 7 from J, leaving 16 bases between them. This CDR3 has 14 amino acids. CDR1 and CDR2 from the germline V gene are KGHDR and SFDVKD. The CDR3 DNA sequence: TGTGCCACCAGTGCTCCAGACCCGACGGGGACCCAGTACTTC. This gives the protein CATSAPDPTGTQYF.

This clonotype was seen a few times. The chain uses TRBV5-1 and TRBJ2-3, with a possible D match to TRBD2 (6 bases). Per the germline V gene, CDR1 is SGHRS and CDR2 is YFSETQ. This CDR3 spans 14 amino acids. Trimming pared 0 bases from V and 4 bases from J, leaving 9 bases between. CDR3 coding DNA: TGCGCCAGCAGCTTGGCGTGGGGGGCAGATACGCAGTATTTT. It specifies CASSLAWGADTQYF.

In its sample, this clonotype was seen many times. The chain recombines TRBV6-1 with TRBJ1-2; TRBD1 aligns across 9 bases. CDR1 is MNHNS, CDR2 SASEGT, per germline. The CDR3 length is 15 residues. Trimming cost V 5 bases and J 2 bases; bases outside gene matches: 6. This CDR3 is CASSSRQGGNYGYTF. CDR3 nucleotides: TGTGCCAGCAGTTCCCGACAGGGGGGGAACTATGGCTACACCTTC.